The 20 T cell receptor beta chains reported below all come from one sample, sequenced in a study of PD-L1 blockade in urothelial cancer. Sample time point: peripheral blood 6 weeks after treatment start. The repertoire was sequenced with immunoSEQ multiplex PCR; TCRdb's copy has only in-frame clones and lacks some. In the table there are fewer than 50,000 clones, 75% to 95% of which are singletons. The sample here was PBMCs, taken around atezolizumab (anti-PD-L1) treatment. These receptors originate from a man between 65 and 85 years old with urothelial cancer.

This chain connects TRBV19 to TRBJ1-5; D perhaps matches TRBD1 (5 bases). CDR3 length equals 15 residues. The germline gives CDR1 LNHDA, CDR2 SQIVND (reference sequence). V was shortened by 1 base and J by 8 bases, with 15 bases between the two germline ends. DNA of the CDR3: TGTGCCAGTAGTATAGGAGGCGGGGGAAGGGAGCCCCAGCATTTT. Translation: CASSIGGGGREPQHF.

V usage is TRBV6-1 and J usage is TRBJ2-7; 10 bases align to TRBD1. CDR3 length: 14 amino acids. Per germline, CDR1 MNHNS and CDR2 SASEGT. Losses at the gene ends were 5 bases for V and 5 bases for J; bases not matched to a gene: 6. This CDR3 is CASSLRDRGDEQYF. CDR3 bases: TGTGCCAGCAGTCTCCGGGACAGGGGAGACGAGCAGTACTTC.

The J gene is TRBJ2-1, the V gene TRBV28; 7 bases align to TRBD2. The ends lost 6 bases at V and 8 bases at J; junction bases unmatched: 10. The CDR3 covers 14 residues. CDR1 MDHEN and CDR2 SYDVKM come from the germline V gene. CDR3 DNA: TGTGCCAGCAGCCTCCTGGGAGGGTGGGATGAGCAGTTCTTC. Amino acids: CASSLLGGWDEQFF.

This rearrangement joins TRBV7-7 to TRBJ2-5; TRBD1 aligns across 7 bases. The ends lost 6 bases at V and 5 bases at J; junction bases unmatched: 6. Germline V gene sequence: CDR1 SSHAT, CDR2 FNYEAQ (reference sequence). CDR3 length: 13 amino acids. The CDR3 loop reads CASSLDRAETQYF. CDR3 bases: TGTGCCAGCAGTCTTGACAGGGCGGAGACCCAGTACTTC. Complete variable domain (other parts from reference TRBV7-7 and TRBJ2-5): GAGVSQSPRYKVTKRGQDVTLRCDPISSHATLYWYQQALGQGPEFLTYFNYEAQPDKSGLPSDRFSAERPEGSISTLTIQRTEQRDSAMYRCASSLDRAETQYFGPGTRLLVL.

The CDR3 reads CASSSRISGANVLTF. The CDR3 DNA follows: TGTGCCAGCAGTTCTCGTATCTCTGGGGCCAACGTCCTGACTTTC. The genes are TRBV7-2 and TRBJ2-6; no clear D gene. CDR3 length: 15 residues. V was shortened by 6 bases and J by 0 bases, with 9 bases between the two germline ends. The germline V gene has CDR1 SGHTA and CDR2 FQGNSA.

This clone was seen just once. The V gene is TRBV19, the J gene TRBJ2-4, with a tentative D call TRBD1 (7 bases). Trimming stripped 7 bases from V and 8 bases from J, with 18 bases between. The CDR3 is 14 residues long. Per the germline V gene, CDR1 is LNHDA and CDR2 is SQIVND (reference sequence). This CDR3 reads CASISGGGEYIQYF. CDR3 DNA: TGTGCCAGTATTTCAGGAGGGGGCGAGTACATTCAGTACTTC.

The chain combines TRBV11-2 with TRBJ2-1, with TRBD2 matching 12 bases. This CDR3 comprises 15 residues. In germline, CDR1 is SGHAT, CDR2 FQNNGV. V shed 4 bases and J 8 bases; nucleotides not matched to a gene: 6. The CDR3 coding sequence is TGTGCCAGCAGCTCCGGACTAGCGGGATACGATGAGCAGTTCTTC. It codes for CASSSGLAGYDEQFF. Using reference TRBV11-2 and TRBJ2-1 for the parts outside the CDR3, the full variable domain is EAGVAQSPRYKIIEKRQSVAFWCNPISGHATLYWYQQILGQGPKLLIQFQNNGVVDDSQLPKDRFSAERLKGVDSTLKIQPAKLEDSAVYLCASSSGLAGYDEQFFGPGTRLTVL.

The chain recombines TRBV6-5 with TRBJ1-1; D ambiguous. The CDR3 loop spans 13 amino acids. V lost 6 bases to trimming and J lost 6 bases, with 14 bases between them. Germline V lookup: CDR1 MNHEY, CDR2 SVGAGI. The CDR3 DNA reads TGTGCCAGCAGGTGGGCCGGTGGCGCTGAAGCTTTCTTT. It translates to CASRWAGGAEAFF.

This sequence joins TRBV19 and TRBJ2-7; possible D gene TRBD2, 6 bases. Germline V CDR1 and CDR2: LNHDA, SQIVND (reference sequence). This CDR3 is built from 16 residues. The V and J ends lost 1 base and 2 bases respectively, with 15 bases between them. This chain's CDR3 is CASSIGGSGATYEQYF. Written as DNA, the CDR3 is TGTGCCAGTAGTATAGGTGGGTCGGGAGCTACCTACGAGCAGTACTTC.

As for this clone: The same CDR3 also results from other DNA sequences found in this sample. The chain recombines TRBV28 with TRBJ1-2, with D unresolved. There are 12 residues in the CDR3. Germline CDR1 and CDR2: MDHEN and SYDVKM. Trimming left V 5 bases short and J 2 bases short, with 6 bases between. The CDR3 is CASSPLNYGYTF. Written as DNA, the CDR3 is TGTGCCAGCAGTCCTCTAAACTATGGCTACACCTTC.

This chain joins TRBV10-1 and TRBJ2-3; D perhaps matches TRBD1 (5 bases). The V end lost 0 bases, the J end lost 6 bases, and 10 bases lay between the germline ends. The germline V gene has CDR1 WNHNN and CDR2 SYGVQD (reference sequence). The CDR3 is made up of 14 amino acids. CDR3 amino acids: CASSESQGSDTQYF. The CDR3 DNA reads as TGCGCCAGCAGTGAGTCCCAGGGCTCGGATACGCAGTATTTT.

DNA for the CDR3: TGTGCCAGCAGGGGCAACGGACTAGCGGCCTACAATGAGCAGTTCTTC. Translating gives CASRGNGLAAYNEQFF. The chain couples TRBV7-9 to TRBJ2-1, with 10 bases fitting TRBD2. Losses at the gene ends were 6 bases for V and 2 bases for J; bases not matched to a gene: 7. There are 16 residues in the CDR3. Germline loops: CDR1 SEHNR, CDR2 FQNEAQ (reference sequence).

The rearrangement links TRBV4-1 to TRBJ2-2; 8 bases are a match to TRBD1. Germline V lookup: CDR1 MGHRA, CDR2 YSYEKL. Trimming removed 1 base from V and 1 base from J; junction bases left unmatched: 5. The CDR3 runs 17 residues. The CDR3 sequence is CASSQGTGTGNTGELFF. In DNA form, the CDR3 reads TGCGCCAGCAGCCAAGGTACCGGGACAGGGAACACCGGGGAGCTGTTTTTT.

The chain links TRBV5-1 to TRBJ2-7; D gene ambiguous. There are 15 residues in the CDR3. V lost 4 bases and J lost 0, with 14 bases in between. In germline, CDR1 is SGHRS, CDR2 YFSETQ. CDR3 DNA sequence: TGCGCCAGCAGCGTAACTCACTCCGGCTCCTACGAGCAGTACTTC. This codes for CASSVTHSGSYEQYF.

The chain carries TRBV7-9 and TRBJ2-1; 15 nucleotides line up with TRBD2. The junction had 11 bases not matched to a gene; V was cut back by 7 bases and J by 7 bases. Per the germline V gene, CDR1 is SEHNR and CDR2 is FQNEAQ (reference sequence). The CDR3 sequence is 17 residues long. The CDR3 protein is CASTTNFGTSGRNEQFF. CDR3 in DNA: TGTGCCAGCACCACAAATTTCGGGACTAGCGGGAGGAATGAGCAGTTCTTC.

The CDR3 region has the DNA TGTGCCAGCAGCAGCGGGACTAGCGGGAGGGTCCCTTACAATGAGCAGTTCTTC. It encodes CASSSGTSGRVPYNEQFF. The V and J genes are TRBV21-1 and TRBJ2-1; the D call TRBD2 from the table was never checked on the DNA. TRBV21-1 is a listed pseudogene. The CDR3 totals 18 residues.

V is TRBV6-5 and J is TRBJ2-7, with 12 bases matching TRBD2. From germline, CDR1 is MNHEY and CDR2 SVGAGI. The CDR3 is 15 residues long. The V gene end was trimmed by 5 bases and the J gene end by 0 bases; junction bases not matched to a gene: 2. The CDR3: CASSKTSGSSYEQYF. In DNA, the CDR3 is TGTGCCAGCAGTAAGACTAGCGGGAGCTCCTACGAGCAGTACTTC.

This chain joins TRBV6-6 and TRBJ1-5; D is perhaps TRBD1 (6 bases). The ends were cut back, 5 bases at V and 2 bases at J, with 16 bases in the middle. This CDR3 spans 16 amino acids. Looked up from germline, CDR1 is MNHNY and CDR2 is SVGAGI (reference sequence). The CDR3 sequence: CASSHQGGGGNQPQHF. The DNA for the CDR3 is TGTGCCAGCAGTCATCAGGGAGGGGGGGGCAATCAGCCCCAGCATTTT.

The CDR3 protein is CASQGNTEAFF. Written as DNA, the CDR3 is TGTGCCAGCCAGGGGAACACTGAAGCTTTCTTT. V and J are TRBV6-6 and TRBJ1-1; D perhaps matches TRBD1 (5 bases). This CDR3 contains 11 residues. V lost 8 bases and J 1 base, leaving 5 bases between the germline ends. CDR1 and CDR2 from the germline V gene are MNHNY and SVGAGI (reference sequence).

The CDR3 sequence: CASSPVLGGGEQFF. The CDR3 DNA sequence: TGTGCCAGCAGCCCCGTGTTGGGCGGAGGGGAGCAGTTCTTC. The chain combines TRBV7-3 with TRBJ2-1, with a tentative D call TRBD2 (6 bases). The V and J ends lost 5 bases and 10 bases respectively, with 18 bases between them. This CDR3 contains 14 residues. Germline V gene data show CDR1 as SGHTA and CDR2 as FQGTGA.